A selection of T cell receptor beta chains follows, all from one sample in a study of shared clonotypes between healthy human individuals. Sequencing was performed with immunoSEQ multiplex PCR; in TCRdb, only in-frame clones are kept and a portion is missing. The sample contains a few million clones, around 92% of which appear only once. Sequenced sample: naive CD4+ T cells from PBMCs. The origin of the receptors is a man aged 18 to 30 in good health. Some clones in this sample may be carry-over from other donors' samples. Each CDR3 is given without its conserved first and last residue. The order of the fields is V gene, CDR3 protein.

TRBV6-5,ASSQTRGPKAQY
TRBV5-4,ASSSRLAGENEQF
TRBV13,ASRPRDRGHGYT
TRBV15,ATSRAGVYNEQF
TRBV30,AWSVLTGTDTQY
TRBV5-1,ASSLGVDVIETQY
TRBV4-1,ASSREGLLPSEQY
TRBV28,ASEVQGSRGYT
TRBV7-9,ASSPPPGANVLT
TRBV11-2,ASSLVGGADGYT
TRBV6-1,ASWGGRSYNEQF
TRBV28,ASSTGTSGTYEQY
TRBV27,ASSPGQWSGYT
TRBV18,ASSPSPSTDTQY
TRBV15,ATSRGISGYTDTQY
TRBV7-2,ASSLGSGSGSTDTQY
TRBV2,ASRPPRGQGEIDQPQH